Shown below are 32 T cell receptor beta chains from a single sample sequenced in a study of shared clonotypes between healthy human individuals. CD45RO-negative CD8 cells positively selected for CCR7 made up the naive population, which excluded terminally differentiated effector memory CD45RA+ cells. Sequencing was performed with immunoSEQ multiplex PCR; in TCRdb, only in-frame clones are kept and a portion is missing. The sample has about 800,000 clones; about 96% are singletons. Input material: naive CD8+ T cells sorted from blood. The receptor set was obtained from a young man in good health.

Turning to this clone: Other DNA sequences in the same sample also yield this CDR3. The chain couples TRBV27 to TRBJ2-2; D not resolved. This CDR3 spans 14 amino acids. V lost 2 bases and J lost 2, with 6 bases in between. Germline assignment: CDR1 MNHEY and CDR2 SMNVEV (reference sequence). CDR3 amino acids: CASSLLGNTGELFF. The CDR3 nucleotides are TGTGCCAGCAGTTTACTGGGAAACACCGGGGAGCTGTTTTTT.

The chain employs TRBV15 and TRBJ2-7; 9 bases are shared with TRBD2. The V segment lost 3 bases and the J segment 5 bases; nucleotides outside the gene matches: 17. The CDR3 runs 18 residues. Germline loops: CDR1 LNHNV, CDR2 YYDKDF (reference sequence). CDR3 region: CATSSNVILAGGPDEQYF. The CDR3, as DNA: TGTGCCACCAGCAGCAACGTCATTTTGGCGGGAGGGCCTGACGAGCAGTACTTC.

This clone was seen a single time. The V and J genes are TRBV7-2 and TRBJ2-7; D gene ambiguous. Germline CDR1 and CDR2: SGHTA and FQGNSA. CDR3 length equals 13 residues. Trimming cost V 2 bases and J 2 bases, with 7 bases left between them. The CDR3 loop is CASSLMPTYEQYF. The CDR3 coding sequence is TGTGCCAGCAGCTTAATGCCCACCTACGAGCAGTACTTC.

The V and J genes are TRBV28 and TRBJ1-2, with unresolved D. Deletions cut 5 bases from V and 6 bases from J, with 10 bases between. CDR1 is MDHEN, CDR2 SYDVKM, per germline. The CDR3 sequence is 12 residues long. The CDR3 here is CASSLPSNGYTF. The CDR3, as DNA: TGTGCCAGCAGTCTCCCCAGTAATGGCTACACCTTC.

This clone was counted once. The chain is built from TRBV7-6 and TRBJ2-7; 7 nucleotides agree with TRBD1. The germline V gene encodes CDR1 SGHVS and CDR2 FNYEAQ. The CDR3 sequence is 16 residues long. The V segment lost 4 bases and the J segment 7 bases; nucleotides outside the gene matches: 16. The CDR3: CASSSPDRDRQGEQYF. CDR3 nucleotides: TGTGCCAGCAGCTCCCCCGACCGGGACAGACAGGGAGAGCAGTACTTC.

This rearrangement joins TRBV2 to TRBJ1-1; D possibly corresponds to TRBD1 (5 bases). V shed 10 bases and J shed 8 bases, with 14 bases lying between them. The CDR3 has 11 residues. Germline values: CDR1 SNHLY, CDR2 FYNNEI. CDR3 amino acids: CATQTRGEAFF. The DNA of the CDR3 is TGTGCCACCCAGACACGGGGCGAAGCTTTCTTT.

This clone was detected once. This sequence joins TRBV19 and TRBJ2-3; the D is unclear. CDR3 length: 14 residues. V was shortened by 4 bases and J by 2 bases, with 10 bases between the two germline ends. Germline CDR1 LNHDA, CDR2 SQIVND (reference sequence). The DNA of the CDR3 is TGTGCCAGTAGTAGCTGGAATCCCACAGATACGCAGTATTTT. Translating gives CASSSWNPTDTQYF.

V is TRBV13 and J is TRBJ1-2; 9 bases map to TRBD1. This CDR3 is 18 amino acids long. With V trimmed by 7 bases and J by 0 bases, 15 bases remained unmatched. CDR1 is PRHDT and CDR2 is FYEKMQ in the germline V gene (reference sequence). The CDR3 DNA sequence: TGTGCCAGCACCGAAATAAGGACAGGGGATTTCGCTAACTATGGCTACACCTTC. Encoded protein: CASTEIRTGDFANYGYTF.

This CDR3 reads CASSGFGLTDTQYF. The DNA for the CDR3 is TGTGCCAGCAGCGGGTTTGGGTTGACAGATACGCAGTATTTT. The rearrangement uses TRBV9 and TRBJ2-3; D is unresolved. CDR1 SGDLS and CDR2 YYNGEE come from the germline V gene. The CDR3 contains 14 residues. V lost 3 bases to trimming and J lost 3 bases, with 11 bases between them.

Comment on this clone: This specimen includes other DNA sequences encoding the same CDR3. The J gene is TRBJ2-7, the V gene TRBV7-9, with 9 bases lining up with TRBD1. The length of the CDR3 is 12 residues. Per germline, CDR1 SEHNR and CDR2 FQNEAQ (reference sequence). Trimming took 8 bases from V and 2 from J; bases not matched to a gene: 1. CDR3 in amino acids: CASRDRAYEQYF. DNA of the CDR3: TGTGCCAGCCGGGACAGGGCCTACGAGCAGTACTTC.

The chain couples TRBV7-2 to TRBJ2-7, with D unresolved. The V gene's germline CDR1 is SGHTA and CDR2 FQGNSA. This CDR3 contains 12 residues. Between the trimmed V and J ends, which lost 2 bases and 4 bases, there was a span of 6 bases. The CDR3 is CASSLKGYEQYF. CDR3 DNA sequence: TGTGCCAGCAGCTTAAAAGGGTACGAGCAGTACTTC.

The chain recombines TRBV5-8 with TRBJ2-1; D may match TRBD1 or TRBD2 (5 bases each). V dropped 3 bases and J dropped 14 bases, with 15 bases sitting between them. In germline, CDR1 is SGHTS, CDR2 YDEGEE. The CDR3 covers 12 residues. Here the CDR3 DNA reads TGTGCCAGCAGCTGGGGACCTGGACATGAGTTCTTC. Its translation: CASSWGPGHEFF. The whole variable domain, remainder taken from reference TRBV5-8 and TRBJ2-1, is EAGVTQSPTHLIKTRGQQATLRCSPISGHTSVYWYQQALGLGLQFLLWYDEGEERNRGNFPPRFSGRQFPNYSSELNVNALELEDSALYLCASSWGPGHEFFGPGTRLTVL.

The rearrangement joins TRBV5-4 to TRBJ2-1; D remains unclear. From germline, CDR1 is SGHNT and CDR2 YYREEE (reference sequence). V was pared by 1 base and J by 4 bases, with 6 bases between. The CDR3 consists of 13 residues. CDR3 nucleotides: TGTGCCAGCAGCTTGCAGGTATACAATGAGCAGTTCTTC. Amino acid sequence: CASSLQVYNEQFF.

Here the CDR3 DNA reads TGTGCCACCGGGAGCTCTGGGGCCAACGTCCTGACTTTC. Protein sequence: CATGSSGANVLTF. This chain joins TRBV11-2 and TRBJ2-6; tentatively, D is TRBD2 (6 bases). Looked up from germline, CDR1 is SGHAT and CDR2 is FQNNGV. CDR3 length: 13 residues. V lost 10 bases to trimming and J lost 0 bases, with 7 bases between them. The full variable domain, rest sourced from reference TRBV11-2 and TRBJ2-6, is EAGVAQSPRYKIIEKRQSVAFWCNPISGHATLYWYQQILGQGPKLLIQFQNNGVVDDSQLPKDRFSAERLKGVDSTLKIQPAKLEDSAVYLCATGSSGANVLTFGAGSRLTVL.

The rearrangement joins TRBV9 to TRBJ1-1; D is perhaps TRBD1 (6 bases). Trimming left V 3 bases short and J 2 bases short, with 20 bases between. The CDR3 length is 17 residues. The germline CDR1 and CDR2 sequences are SGDLS and YYNGEE. The CDR3 nucleotides are TGTGCCAGCAGCGATTCGAACCGGGACACGGGAAACACTGAAGCTTTCTTT. This gives the protein CASSDSNRDTGNTEAFF.

The CDR3 DNA follows: TGTGCCAGCAGCCCTTCGGGACTCTCCTACGAGCAGTACTTC. Amino acid sequence: CASSPSGLSYEQYF. The chain couples TRBV7-9 to TRBJ2-7; the D gene is possibly TRBD2 (6 bases). Trimming left V 5 bases short and J 0 bases short, with 11 bases between. The CDR3 is 14 residues long. The V gene's germline CDR1 is SEHNR and CDR2 FQNEAQ (reference sequence).

The chain has TRBV27 and TRBJ1-4, with D perhaps TRBD1 (5 bases). The CDR3 loop spans 12 amino acids. The ends were cut back, 8 bases at V and 3 bases at J, with 7 bases in the middle. Germline CDR1 reads MNHEY; CDR2 reads SMNVEV (reference sequence). CDR3 sequence reads: CASGTSNEKLFF. As DNA, the CDR3 is TGTGCCAGCGGGACCTCTAATGAAAAACTGTTTTTT.

The chain uses TRBV7-2 and TRBJ2-1, with D uncertain. This CDR3 has 18 residues. Trimming removed 2 bases from V and 1 base from J, with 18 bases in between. Germline assignment: CDR1 SGHTA and CDR2 FQGNSA. CDR3 in DNA: TGTGCCAGCAGCTTATCTGTCGTTTTAGAAAGGTCCTACAATGAGCAGTTCTTC. Translating it yields CASSLSVVLERSYNEQFF.

This chain joins TRBV29-1 and TRBJ2-2; D remains ambiguous. The V end lost 0 bases, the J end lost 6 bases, and 8 bases lay between the germline ends. From germline, CDR1 is SQVTM and CDR2 ANQGSEA. There are 13 residues in the CDR3. The CDR3 nucleotides read TGCAGCGTTGAAGAAGGGCTAGCCGGGGAGCTGTTTTTT. It encodes CSVEEGLAGELFF.

V gene TRBV7-9 combines with J gene TRBJ2-7; D is perhaps TRBD1 (6 bases). The germline CDR1 and CDR2 sequences are SEHNR and FQNEAQ (reference sequence). Trimming took off 0 bases at V and 4 bases at J, with 22 bases between the two ends. The CDR3 is 18 residues long. For the CDR3, the DNA is TGTGCCAGCAGCTTAGCCTTTGGAAGGGACAACCTCCTATACGAGCAGTACTTC. This translates into CASSLAFGRDNLLYEQYF.

The chain links TRBV7-9 to TRBJ2-7, with TRBD1 matching over 10 bases. The ends lost 4 bases at V and 6 bases at J; junction bases unmatched: 3. CDR1 and CDR2 (germline): SEHNR, FQNEAQ (reference sequence). The CDR3 contains 13 residues. The CDR3 bases are TGTGCCAGCAGCTCGGGACAGGGGATCGAGCAGTACTTC. Protein: CASSSGQGIEQYF.

The CDR3 DNA is TGTGCCAGCAGCTTCGGGACTAGCGGGCTCGGGGTCAAAAGGGCCGGGGAGCTGTTTTTT. This encodes CASSFGTSGLGVKRAGELFF. This rearrangement joins TRBV11-3 to TRBJ2-2, with TRBD2 matching over 12 bases. The CDR3 consists of 20 residues. The V segment lost 3 bases and the J segment 6 bases; nucleotides outside the gene matches: 17. Germline V gene lookup returns CDR1 SGHNT and CDR2 YENEEA. Supplemented by reference TRBV11-3 and TRBJ2-2, the full variable domain reads EAGVVQSPRYKIIEKKQPVAFWCNPISGHNTLYWYLQNLGQGPELLIRYENEEAVDDSQLPKDRFSAERLKGVDSTLKIQPAELGDSAVYLCASSFGTSGLGVKRAGELFFGEGSRLTVL.

This clone has a single count. This CDR3 is also generated by other DNA sequences in the sample. The rearrangement links TRBV7-8 to TRBJ1-1; tentative D call: TRBD1 (5 bases). The length of the CDR3 is 13 residues. With 4 bases removed from V and 4 bases from J, the gap between germline ends came to 10 bases. Germline V gene lookup returns CDR1 SGHVS and CDR2 FQNEAQ. The CDR3 nucleotides read TGTGCCAGCAGCTCTTCCGGGGGCACTGAAGCTTTCTTT. Its protein product is CASSSSGGTEAFF. The whole variable domain, remainder taken from reference TRBV7-8 and TRBJ1-1, is GAGVSQSPRYKVAKRGQDVALRCDPISGHVSLFWYQQALGQGPEFLTYFQNEAQLDKSGLPSDRFFAERPEGSVSTLKIQRTQQEDSAVYLCASSSSGGTEAFFGQGTRLTVV.

The chain is built from TRBV6-4 and TRBJ2-2; D is uncertain. CDR3 size: 13 residues. Trimming took 3 bases from V and 1 from J, leaving 3 bases between them. Germline V gene lookup returns CDR1 MRHNA and CDR2 SNTAGT. The chain's CDR3 is CASSEENTGELFF. The CDR3 DNA is TGTGCCAGCAGTGAGGAGAACACCGGGGAGCTGTTTTTT.

The chain joins TRBV4-1 to TRBJ2-3; weak D call: TRBD2 (5 bases). This CDR3 has 17 residues. Trimming stripped 0 bases from V and 0 bases from J, with 13 bases between. Germline V lookup: CDR1 MGHRA, CDR2 YSYEKL. CDR3 DNA sequence: TGCGCCAGCAGCCAAGATATAAGCGGAACTAGCACAGATACGCAGTATTTT. This codes for CASSQDISGTSTDTQYF.

The chain recombines TRBV5-6 with TRBJ2-1; 9 bases align to TRBD1. V shed 1 base and J 4 bases; nucleotides not matched to a gene: 6. This CDR3 is 16 amino acids long. Germline-derived CDR1 and CDR2 are SGHDT and YYEEEE. In nucleotides, the CDR3 is TGTGCCAGCAGCTTGTCGGGACAGGGCCCTTACAATGAGCAGTTCTTC. Translation gives CASSLSGQGPYNEQFF.

A single count supports this clone. The chain links TRBV9 to TRBJ2-3; TRBD1 agrees at 8 bases. Germline V lookup: CDR1 SGDLS, CDR2 YYNGEE. The CDR3 contains 16 residues. Trimming at V came to 7 bases and at J to 0 bases, leaving 10 bases not matched to a gene. CDR3 DNA sequence: TGTGCCAGCGGCCCCCCCGGGACAGGTAGCACAGATACGCAGTATTTT. Amino acid sequence: CASGPPGTGSTDTQYF.

In this sample, this clone turned up a few times. At the DNA level, this CDR3 is encoded by other sequences in the same sample as well. The chain is built from TRBV7-9 and TRBJ1-1; D ambiguous. CDR3 length: 12 residues. Germline V gene data show CDR1 as SEHNR and CDR2 as FQNEAQ (reference sequence). The V and J ends lost 1 base and 2 bases respectively, with 2 bases between them. The chain's CDR3 is CASSLDNTEAFF. The DNA for the CDR3 is TGTGCCAGCAGCTTAGATAACACTGAAGCTTTCTTT.

V gene TRBV19 combines with J gene TRBJ2-7; D may be TRBD1 or TRBD2 (6 bases each). The germline V gene encodes CDR1 LNHDA and CDR2 SQIVND (reference sequence). Trimming stripped 5 bases from V and 6 bases from J, with 17 bases between. The CDR3 is made up of 14 amino acids. The DNA for the CDR3 is TGTGCCAGTAGTGGGGAAACAGGGCGGGGCGAGCAGTACTTC. Amino acid sequence: CASSGETGRGEQYF.

The chain is built from TRBV25-1 and TRBJ1-4; D gene uncertain. Trimming took off 2 bases at V and 6 bases at J, with 10 bases between the two ends. Germline V gene sequence: CDR1 MGHDK, CDR2 SYGVNS. This CDR3 contains 14 residues. The CDR3 loop is CASSEPPRDEKLFF. In DNA form, the CDR3 reads TGTGCCAGCAGTGAACCCCCCCGGGATGAAAAACTGTTTTTT.

The chain employs TRBV6-5 and TRBJ2-3; D may be TRBD2 (5 bases). This CDR3 contains 12 residues. Germline values: CDR1 MNHEY, CDR2 SVGAGI. V lost 6 bases and J 11 bases, leaving 15 bases between the germline ends. The CDR3 DNA reads TGTGCCAGCAGCCCCGCAGCCGGGGAGCAGTATTTT. This sequence encodes CASSPAAGEQYF.

J is TRBJ2-3 and V is TRBV5-1; possibly TRBD1 for D (5 bases). V was clipped by 0 bases and J by 4 bases, with 9 bases between them. CDR3 size: 14 residues. Germline CDR1 reads SGHRS; CDR2 reads YFSETQ. Written as DNA, the CDR3 is TGCGCCAGCAGCTTGGTCCAGGGTTCAGATACGCAGTATTTT. Translated, it gives CASSLVQGSDTQYF.